These T cell receptor beta chains were read from a single sample in a study of PD-1 blockade in classical Hodgkin lymphoma. Using immunoSEQ multiplex PCR, the repertoire was profiled, and TCRdb retains in-frame clones only, with some absent. Found here are some 33,000 clones, 72% of them singletons; the top ten hold roughly 4%. This material consisted of peripheral blood mononuclear cells (PBMCs), taken before the fourth cycle of nivolumab. The receptors come from a human donor with classical Hodgkin lymphoma. Both conserved end residues are part of each CDR3. Fields, in order: clone size, D gene, J gene, V gene, CDR3 protein. A D gene is named only where the DNA matches it firmly. Only part of the rows carry a size: once, few, many, or a class if the clone is expanded.

size: .
D: .
J: TRBJ1-3
V: TRBV12-5
CDR3: CASSRVRGNTIYF

size: .
D: .
J: TRBJ2-7
V: TRBV29-1
CDR3: CSAGGGDAYEQYF

size: .
D: TRBD2
J: TRBJ2-7
V: TRBV6-5
CDR3: CASSPSSGGSEQYF

size: once
D: TRBD1
J: TRBJ1-2
V: TRBV7-9
CDR3: CASSLVGTGWSDGYTF

size: .
D: TRBD1
J: TRBJ1-3
V: TRBV18
CDR3: CASSPTAGGSGNTIYF

size: .
D: .
J: TRBJ2-3
V: TRBV10-2
CDR3: CASSKGERTDTQYF

size: .
D: .
J: TRBJ1-5
V: TRBV7-9
CDR3: CASSPPLDGNNQPQHF

size: .
D: .
J: TRBJ2-5
V: TRBV15
CDR3: CATSRDEETQYF

size: .
D: TRBD2
J: TRBJ2-1
V: TRBV6-1
CDR3: CASSEISGTRYGNEQFF

size: once
D: .
J: TRBJ1-1
V: TRBV4-3
CDR3: CASSQDLTWRTANAEAFF

size: .
D: TRBD1
J: TRBJ1-1
V: TRBV7-2
CDR3: CASSTTRGTGRLTEAFF

size: few
D: TRBD1
J: TRBJ1-1
V: TRBV7-3
CDR3: CASSFWTGINTEAFF

size: few
D: .
J: TRBJ2-7
V: TRBV19
CDR3: CASSAGMAYEQYF

size: .
D: .
J: TRBJ1-2
V: TRBV7-2
CDR3: CASSSAGGRGYTF

size: .
D: .
J: TRBJ2-3
V: TRBV9
CDR3: CASSVGRDGTQYF

size: .
D: .
J: TRBJ2-7
V: TRBV28
CDR3: CASSRVRVHEQYF

size: .
D: TRBD1
J: TRBJ2-7
V: TRBV9
CDR3: CASSPRGQGEYEQYF

size: .
D: TRBD1
J: TRBJ1-2
V: TRBV7-2
CDR3: CASSLTGAYGYTF

size: few
D: .
J: TRBJ1-1
V: TRBV6-8
CDR3: CASSSGVGASSTEAFF

size: .
D: .
J: TRBJ2-7
V: TRBV9
CDR3: CASSVGLTYEQYF

size: .
D: .
J: TRBJ2-1
V: TRBV9
CDR3: CASSDGVEPSSYNEQFF

size: .
D: .
J: TRBJ2-5
V: TRBV27
CDR3: CASSFTRTAGETQYF

size: .
D: .
J: TRBJ2-4
V: TRBV29-1
CDR3: CSVEPTGEGSKNIQYF

size: .
D: TRBD1
J: TRBJ1-1
V: TRBV5-8
CDR3: CASSIYRGVTNTEAFF

size: few
D: .
J: TRBJ2-7
V: TRBV7-2
CDR3: CASSLAPAYEQYF

size: .
D: .
J: TRBJ1-5
V: TRBV27
CDR3: CASSLQGYGNQPQHF

size: .
D: TRBD2
J: TRBJ2-1
V: TRBV28
CDR3: CASSLDVVVAGGDEQFF

size: .
D: TRBD1
J: TRBJ1-2
V: TRBV27
CDR3: CASSTTGNGYTF

size: few
D: TRBD2
J: TRBJ2-2
V: TRBV2
CDR3: CASGGLANTGELFF

size: .
D: .
J: TRBJ1-3
V: TRBV30
CDR3: CAWSPFGTLYF

size: .
D: .
J: TRBJ1-2
V: TRBV28
CDR3: CASSRIPNYGYTF

size: .
D: .
J: TRBJ1-1
V: TRBV27
CDR3: CASRGLAPEAFF

size: few
D: .
J: TRBJ2-7
V: TRBV27
CDR3: CASSGPTNAYEQYF

size: .
D: .
J: TRBJ1-4
V: TRBV7-2
CDR3: CASSYVGHANEKLFF

size: .
D: TRBD2
J: TRBJ2-7
V: TRBV29-1
CDR3: CSVEGAGDEQYF

size: .
D: TRBD1
J: TRBJ2-7
V: TRBV11-3
CDR3: CASSFGQGYEQYF

size: .
D: .
J: TRBJ1-6
V: TRBV7-9
CDR3: CASSSYGQQSERGSPLHF

size: .
D: .
J: TRBJ1-2
V: TRBV4-3
CDR3: CASSQDSRGYDGYTF

size: .
D: TRBD2
J: TRBJ2-1
V: TRBV7-8
CDR3: CASSPLAGGNEQFF

size: .
D: .
J: TRBJ2-2
V: TRBV6-1
CDR3: CASSEQVQGRELFF

size: .
D: TRBD1
J: TRBJ2-7
V: TRBV30
CDR3: CAWSNPGQPKLSYEQYF